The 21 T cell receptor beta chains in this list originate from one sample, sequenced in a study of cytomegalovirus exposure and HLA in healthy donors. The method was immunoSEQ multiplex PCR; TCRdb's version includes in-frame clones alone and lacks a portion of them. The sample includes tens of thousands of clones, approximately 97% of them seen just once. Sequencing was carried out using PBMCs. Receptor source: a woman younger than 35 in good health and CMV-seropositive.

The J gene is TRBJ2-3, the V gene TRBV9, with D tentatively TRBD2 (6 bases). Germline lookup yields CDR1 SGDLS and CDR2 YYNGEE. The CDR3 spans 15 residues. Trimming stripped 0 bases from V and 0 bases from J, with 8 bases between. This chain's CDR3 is CASSVGGMSTDTQYF. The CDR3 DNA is TGTGCCAGCAGCGTAGGCGGGATGAGCACAGATACGCAGTATTTT.

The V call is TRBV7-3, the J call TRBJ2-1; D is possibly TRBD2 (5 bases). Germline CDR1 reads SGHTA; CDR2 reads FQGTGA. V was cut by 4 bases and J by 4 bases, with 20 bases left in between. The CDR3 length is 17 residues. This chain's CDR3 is CASSSSAPRTFYNEQFF. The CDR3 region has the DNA TGTGCCAGCAGCTCCTCAGCCCCCCGGACTTTTTACAATGAGCAGTTCTTC.

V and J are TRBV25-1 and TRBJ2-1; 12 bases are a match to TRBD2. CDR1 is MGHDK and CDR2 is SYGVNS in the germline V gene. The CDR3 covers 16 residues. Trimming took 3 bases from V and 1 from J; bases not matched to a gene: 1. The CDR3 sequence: CASSETSGRSYNEQFF. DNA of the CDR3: TGTGCCAGCAGTGAGACTAGCGGGAGATCCTACAATGAGCAGTTCTTC.

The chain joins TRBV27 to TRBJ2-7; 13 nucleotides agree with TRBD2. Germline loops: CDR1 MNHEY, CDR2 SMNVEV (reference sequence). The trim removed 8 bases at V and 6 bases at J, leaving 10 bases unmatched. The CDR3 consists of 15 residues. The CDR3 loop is CASGTGLAGVSEQYF. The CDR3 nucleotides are TGTGCCAGCGGGACAGGACTAGCGGGAGTCAGCGAGCAGTACTTC.

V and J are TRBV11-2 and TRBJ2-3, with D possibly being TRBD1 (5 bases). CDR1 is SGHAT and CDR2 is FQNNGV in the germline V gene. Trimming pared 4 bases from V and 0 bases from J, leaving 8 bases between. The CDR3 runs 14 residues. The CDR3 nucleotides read TGTGCCAGCAGCTCGGACACCAGCACAGATACGCAGTATTTT. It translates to CASSSDTSTDTQYF.

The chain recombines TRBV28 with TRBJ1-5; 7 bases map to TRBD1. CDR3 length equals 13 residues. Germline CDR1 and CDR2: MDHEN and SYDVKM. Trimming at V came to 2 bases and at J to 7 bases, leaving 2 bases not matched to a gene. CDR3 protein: CASSLLTGQPQHF. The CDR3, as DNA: TGTGCCAGCAGTTTACTGACAGGGCAGCCCCAGCATTTT. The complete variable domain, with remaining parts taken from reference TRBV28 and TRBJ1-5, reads DVKVTQSSRYLVKRTGEKVFLECVQDMDHENMFWYRQDPGLGLRLIYFSYDVKMKEKGDIPEGYSVSREKKERFSLILESASTNQTSMYLCASSLLTGQPQHFGDGTRLSIL.

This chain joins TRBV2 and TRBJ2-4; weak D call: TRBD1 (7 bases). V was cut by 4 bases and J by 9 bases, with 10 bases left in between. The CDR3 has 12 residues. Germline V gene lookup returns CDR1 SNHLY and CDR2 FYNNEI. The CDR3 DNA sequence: TGTGCCAGCAGTGGACAGGGAGGCATTCAGTACTTC. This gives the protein CASSGQGGIQYF.

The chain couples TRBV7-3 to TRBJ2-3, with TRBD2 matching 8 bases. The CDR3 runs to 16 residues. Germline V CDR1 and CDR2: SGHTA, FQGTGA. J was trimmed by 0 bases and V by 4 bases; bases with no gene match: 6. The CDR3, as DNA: TGTGCCAGCAGCTCCAGACGGGGGGGAAGCACAGATACGCAGTATTTT. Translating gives CASSSRRGGSTDTQYF.

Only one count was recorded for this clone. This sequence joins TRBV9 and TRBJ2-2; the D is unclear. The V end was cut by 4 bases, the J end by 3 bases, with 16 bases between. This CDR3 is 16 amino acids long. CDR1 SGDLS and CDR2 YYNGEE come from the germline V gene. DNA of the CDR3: TGTGCCAGCAGCACCAGCGTGTCCGGGTACACCGGGGAGCTGTTTTTT. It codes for CASSTSVSGYTGELFF.

The CDR3 protein is CASSEASGGGYEQYF. CDR3 coding DNA: TGTGCCAGCAGTGAAGCTTCGGGGGGCGGCTACGAGCAGTACTTC. The chain recombines TRBV6-1 with TRBJ2-7, with D maybe TRBD2 (7 bases). The V gene lost 0 bases and the J gene lost 3 bases, with 12 bases spanning the gap. Germline V gene sequence: CDR1 MNHNS, CDR2 SASEGT. The CDR3 covers 15 residues.

CDR3 protein: CASSLSTRGGYTF. CDR3 nucleotides: TGTGCCAGCAGTTTATCGACCCGAGGAGGCTACACCTTC. The gene calls are TRBV27 and TRBJ1-2; no firm D call. Between the trimmed V and J ends, which lost 0 bases and 8 bases, there was a span of 10 bases. CDR1 MNHEY and CDR2 SMNVEV come from the germline V gene (reference sequence). This CDR3 comprises 13 residues.

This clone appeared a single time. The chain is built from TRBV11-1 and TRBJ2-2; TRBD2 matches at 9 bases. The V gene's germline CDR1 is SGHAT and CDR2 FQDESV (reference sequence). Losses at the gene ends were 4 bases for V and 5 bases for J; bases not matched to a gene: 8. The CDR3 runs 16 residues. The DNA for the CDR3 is TGTGCCAGCAGCTCACATAGCGGGAGAAGGACCGGGGAGCTGTTTTTT. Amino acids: CASSSHSGRRTGELFF.

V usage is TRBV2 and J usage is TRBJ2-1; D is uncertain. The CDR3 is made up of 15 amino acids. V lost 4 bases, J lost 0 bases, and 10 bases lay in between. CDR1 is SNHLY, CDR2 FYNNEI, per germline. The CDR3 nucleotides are TGTGCCAGCAGTGGTCCACTGAGCTCCTACAATGAGCAGTTCTTC. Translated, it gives CASSGPLSSYNEQFF.

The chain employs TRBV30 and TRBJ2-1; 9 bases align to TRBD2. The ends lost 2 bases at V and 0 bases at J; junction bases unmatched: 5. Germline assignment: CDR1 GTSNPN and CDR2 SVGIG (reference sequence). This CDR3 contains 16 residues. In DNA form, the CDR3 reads TGTGCCTGGAGTCTTGGTAGCGGGGGCTCCTACAATGAGCAGTTCTTC. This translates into CAWSLGSGGSYNEQFF.

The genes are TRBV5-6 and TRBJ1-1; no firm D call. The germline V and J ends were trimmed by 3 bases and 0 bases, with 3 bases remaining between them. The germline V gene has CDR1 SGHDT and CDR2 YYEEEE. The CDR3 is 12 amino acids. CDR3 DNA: TGTGCCAGCAGCTCTGTGAACACTGAAGCTTTCTTT. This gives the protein CASSSVNTEAFF.

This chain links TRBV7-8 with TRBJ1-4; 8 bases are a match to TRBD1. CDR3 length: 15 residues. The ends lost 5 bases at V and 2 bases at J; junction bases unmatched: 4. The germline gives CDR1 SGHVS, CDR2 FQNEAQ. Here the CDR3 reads CASSKGQGTNEKLFF. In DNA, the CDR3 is TGTGCCAGCAGCAAAGGACAGGGCACTAATGAAAAACTGTTTTTT.

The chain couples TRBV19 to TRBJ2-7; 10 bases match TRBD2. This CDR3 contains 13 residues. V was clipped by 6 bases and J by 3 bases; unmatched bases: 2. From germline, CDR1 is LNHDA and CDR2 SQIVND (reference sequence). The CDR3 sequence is CASRRTSGYEQYF. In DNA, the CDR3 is TGTGCCAGTAGAAGGACTAGCGGCTACGAGCAGTACTTC.

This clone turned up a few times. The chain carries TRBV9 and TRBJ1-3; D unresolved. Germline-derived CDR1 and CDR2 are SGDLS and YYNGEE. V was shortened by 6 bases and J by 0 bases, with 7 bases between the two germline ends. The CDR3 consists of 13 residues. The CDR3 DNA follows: TGTGCCAGCATGGCGGGCTCTGGAAACACCATATATTTT. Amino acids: CASMAGSGNTIYF.

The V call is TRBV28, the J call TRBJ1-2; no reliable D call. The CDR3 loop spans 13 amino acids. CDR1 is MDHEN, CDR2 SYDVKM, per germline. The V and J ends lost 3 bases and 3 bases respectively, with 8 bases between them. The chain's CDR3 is CASSFSSYYGYTF. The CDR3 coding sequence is TGTGCCAGCAGTTTCAGTTCGTACTATGGCTACACCTTC.

The CDR3 loop is CAISETSAETQYF. The CDR3 DNA follows: TGTGCCATCAGTGAGACTAGCGCGGAGACCCAGTACTTC. The V gene is TRBV10-3, the J gene TRBJ2-5; 7 nucleotides line up with TRBD2. The CDR3 totals 13 residues. Germline V gene sequence: CDR1 ENHRY, CDR2 SYGVKD. The V and J ends lost 2 bases and 5 bases, in that order; junction bases with no gene match: 2.

The CDR3 DNA sequence: TGTGCCAGCAGCTTAATCGCGGCTAACACCTACGAGCAGTACTTC. Protein: CASSLIAANTYEQYF. V is TRBV11-2 and J is TRBJ2-7; D uncertain. The CDR3 totals 15 residues. V was clipped by 2 bases and J by 2 bases, with 13 bases between them. Germline CDR1 is SGHAT and CDR2 is FQNNGV. Full variable domain (remainder filled in from reference TRBV11-2 and TRBJ2-7): EAGVAQSPRYKIIEKRQSVAFWCNPISGHATLYWYQQILGQGPKLLIQFQNNGVVDDSQLPKDRFSAERLKGVDSTLKIQPAKLEDSAVYLCASSLIAANTYEQYFGPGTRLTVT.